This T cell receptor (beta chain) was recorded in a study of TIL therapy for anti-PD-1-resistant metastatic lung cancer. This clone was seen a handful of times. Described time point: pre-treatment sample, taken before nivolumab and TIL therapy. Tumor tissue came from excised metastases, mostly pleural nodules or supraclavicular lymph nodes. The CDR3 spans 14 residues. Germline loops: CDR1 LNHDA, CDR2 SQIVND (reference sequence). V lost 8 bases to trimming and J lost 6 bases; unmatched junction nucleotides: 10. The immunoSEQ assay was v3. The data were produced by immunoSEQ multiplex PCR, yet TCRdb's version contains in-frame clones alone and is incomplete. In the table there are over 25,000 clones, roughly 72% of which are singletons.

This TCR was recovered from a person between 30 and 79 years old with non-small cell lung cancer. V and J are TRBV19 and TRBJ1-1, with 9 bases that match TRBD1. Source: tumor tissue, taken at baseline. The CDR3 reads CASRTGTGWAEAFF. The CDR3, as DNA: TGTGCCAGTCGAACCGGGACAGGGTGGGCTGAAGCTTTCTTT.